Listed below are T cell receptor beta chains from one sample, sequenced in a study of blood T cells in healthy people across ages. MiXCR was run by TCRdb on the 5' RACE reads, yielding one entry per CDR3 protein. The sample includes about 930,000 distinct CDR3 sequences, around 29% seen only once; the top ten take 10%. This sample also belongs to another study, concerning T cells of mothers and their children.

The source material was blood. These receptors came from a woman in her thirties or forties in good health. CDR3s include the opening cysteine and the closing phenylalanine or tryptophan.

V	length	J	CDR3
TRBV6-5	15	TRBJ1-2	CASSSTGGGVYGYTF
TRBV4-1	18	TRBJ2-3	CASSQGRIGQGITDTQYF
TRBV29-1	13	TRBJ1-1	CSAGRGPDTEAFF
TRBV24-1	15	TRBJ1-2	CATSDSSSRYRGYTF
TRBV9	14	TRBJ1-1	CASSRRGMVTEAFF
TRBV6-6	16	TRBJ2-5	CASSILAQSSYNEQYF
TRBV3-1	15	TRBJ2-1	CASSQEWASYNEQFF
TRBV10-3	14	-	CAIRGADRCYEQYF
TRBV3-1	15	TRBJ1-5	CASKAAGWAGQPQHF
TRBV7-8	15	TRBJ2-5	CASSRRRNPQETQYF
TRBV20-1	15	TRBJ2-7	CSALTLAGGRSGQYF
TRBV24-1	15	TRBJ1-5	CATSDHRDVNQPQHF
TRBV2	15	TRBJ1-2	CASSTTGGANYGYTF
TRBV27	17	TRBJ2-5	CASSAQDSRAQRETQYF
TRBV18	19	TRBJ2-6	CASSKSPQGEPSGANVLTF
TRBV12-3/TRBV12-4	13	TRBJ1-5	CASRLREVGPQHF
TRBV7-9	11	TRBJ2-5	CASSPAQTQYF
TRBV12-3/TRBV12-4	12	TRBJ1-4	CASKGVNEKLFF